Listed here are 26 T cell receptor beta chains from one sample, sequenced in a study of blood T cell repertoires in COVID-19. Profiling relied on immunoSEQ multiplex PCR, and the TCRdb table lists in-frame clones only, not all of them. The data show roughly 220,000 clones, 84% seen once. The sample taken for sequencing was peripheral blood. Receptors were obtained from a man aged 25 to 40 with active or convalescent COVID-19.

V gene TRBV5-1 combines with J gene TRBJ2-7; a weak D match, TRBD2 (6 bases). Germline CDR1 reads SGHRS; CDR2 reads YFSETQ. The CDR3 loop spans 14 amino acids. The germline V and J ends were trimmed by 4 bases and 2 bases, with 13 bases remaining between them. The CDR3 bases are TGCGCCAGCAGCATAGGAGGGATGACCTACGAGCAGTACTTC. Translated, it gives CASSIGGMTYEQYF.

This clone came up a few times. The genes are TRBV7-9 and TRBJ2-1, with D unresolved. There are 12 residues in the CDR3. The V and J ends lost 1 base and 15 bases respectively, with 13 bases between them. Germline V gene lookup returns CDR1 SEHNR and CDR2 FQNEAQ (reference sequence). Written as DNA, the CDR3 is TGTGCCAGCAGCTTAGAGACGGGTTCGGCGTTCTTC. Encoded protein: CASSLETGSAFF.

The genes are TRBV5-1 and TRBJ2-2, with 8 bases aligning to TRBD1. CDR1 and CDR2 (germline): SGHRS, YFSETQ. The CDR3 spans 17 residues. V lost 0 bases and J lost 1; bases outside the gene matches: 5. For the CDR3, the DNA is TGCGCCAGCAGCTTGGTTGGACAGGGCTTGAACACCGGGGAGCTGTTTTTT. It specifies CASSLVGQGLNTGELFF.

The chain joins TRBV2 to TRBJ2-4; the D gene is possibly TRBD1 (6 bases). Germline lookup yields CDR1 SNHLY and CDR2 FYNNEI. V was pared by 0 bases and J by 0 bases, with 12 bases between. The CDR3 runs to 17 residues. The CDR3 region has the DNA TGTGCCAGCAGTGAAGCGTGGGGGACACTAGCCAAAAACATTCAGTACTTC. Amino acids: CASSEAWGTLAKNIQYF.

The rearrangement links TRBV12-3 or TRBV12-4 to TRBJ2-7, with TRBD1 matching over 7 bases. V was pared by 3 bases and J by 5 bases, with 4 bases of the junction left unmatched. There are 13 residues in the CDR3. The CDR3 sequence: CASSLVGTDEQYF. The DNA of the CDR3 is TGTGCCAGCAGTTTGGTGGGGACAGACGAGCAGTACTTC.

V gene TRBV15 combines with J gene TRBJ1-1, with 7 nucleotides matching TRBD1. Unmatched junction bases numbered 4, after V lost 1 base and J lost 2 bases. Germline-derived CDR1 and CDR2 are LNHNV and YYDKDF (reference sequence). CDR3 length: 15 amino acids. CDR3 in amino acids: CATSRVDRKNTEAFF. The CDR3 DNA follows: TGTGCCACCAGCAGAGTGGACAGGAAAAACACTGAAGCTTTCTTT.

In regard to this clone: The same CDR3 is also encoded by other DNA sequences in this sample. The J gene is TRBJ1-2, the V gene TRBV7-2, with D unresolved. V lost 1 base and J 3 bases, leaving 6 bases between the germline ends. Germline CDR1 and CDR2: SGHTA and FQGNSA. CDR3 length: 13 residues. This chain's CDR3 is CASSLDSDYGYTF. CDR3 DNA sequence: TGTGCCAGCAGCTTAGATTCTGACTATGGCTACACCTTC.

The chain employs TRBV19 and TRBJ2-1, with 10 bases that match TRBD1. The junction had 4 bases not matched to a gene; V was cut back by 5 bases and J by 0 bases. This CDR3 is 16 amino acids long. Germline assignment: CDR1 LNHDA and CDR2 SQIVND (reference sequence). The CDR3 coding sequence is TGTGCCAGTAGTCCCCGGACAGGGGGCTCCTACAATGAGCAGTTCTTC. Protein product: CASSPRTGGSYNEQFF.

The J gene is TRBJ2-2, the V gene TRBV1; the D call of TRBD2 is as the table states it, not checked on the DNA. TRBV1 is a pseudogene segment. This CDR3 is 15 amino acids long. This CDR3 is CTSSPGGGGPTELFF. For the CDR3, the DNA is TGCACCAGCAGCCCGGGGGGAGGGGGGCCCACGGAGCTGTTTTTT.

The V and J genes are TRBV4-2 and TRBJ2-7, with D maybe TRBD2 (5 bases). V shed 0 bases and J shed 1 base, with 19 bases lying between them. The CDR3 has 18 amino acids. The germline CDR1 and CDR2 sequences are LGHNA and YNFKEQ. The CDR3 region is CASSQDREDYLSSYEQYF. CDR3 nucleotide sequence: TGTGCCAGCAGCCAAGATCGGGAAGACTACCTATCTTCCTACGAGCAGTACTTC.

The chain combines TRBV7-2 with TRBJ1-1, with D possibly being TRBD1 (6 bases). This CDR3 has 14 residues. Germline V gives CDR1 SGHTA, CDR2 FQGNSA. The V gene lost 4 bases and the J gene lost 4 bases, with 13 bases spanning the gap. The CDR3 bases are TGTGCCAGCAGCTCACAGGGATTGGGCACTGAAGCTTTCTTT. It specifies CASSSQGLGTEAFF.

The gene calls are TRBV7-2 and TRBJ1-5; tentative D call: TRBD1 (6 bases). This CDR3 is built from 14 residues. Between the trimmed V and J ends, which lost 11 bases and 2 bases, there was a span of 16 bases. CDR1 and CDR2 (germline): SGHTA, FQGNSA. The CDR3: CASGHRAGNQPQHF. In nucleotides, the CDR3 is TGTGCCTCCGGCCACAGGGCGGGCAATCAGCCCCAGCATTTT.

The chain is built from TRBV19 and TRBJ2-7; 7 bases fit TRBD2. The CDR3 consists of 16 residues. The V and J ends lost 9 bases and 6 bases, in that order; junction bases with no gene match: 20. CDR1 is LNHDA, CDR2 SQIVND, per germline (reference sequence). The DNA for the CDR3 is TGTGCCAGCGTCGATCGACCGGGGCGGGGGTTGGGCGAGCAGTACTTC. Translation gives CASVDRPGRGLGEQYF.

The chain carries TRBV9 and TRBJ1-5, with D tentatively TRBD1 (5 bases). Trimming took 0 bases from V and 7 from J, leaving 11 bases between them. CDR3 size: 14 residues. Germline loops: CDR1 SGDLS, CDR2 YYNGEE. CDR3 protein: CASSVGGAGQPQHF. DNA for the CDR3: TGTGCCAGCAGCGTAGGAGGGGCGGGACAGCCCCAGCATTTT.

The V and J genes are TRBV5-1 and TRBJ2-7, with 7 bases that match TRBD1. This CDR3 has 17 residues. Germline CDR1 reads SGHRS; CDR2 reads YFSETQ. Trimming removed 3 bases from V and 4 bases from J; junction bases left unmatched: 16. The CDR3 sequence is CASSSWDSSHPLYEQYF. The CDR3 nucleotides are TGCGCCAGCAGCTCTTGGGACAGCTCCCACCCTCTATACGAGCAGTACTTC.

This clone was seen a single time. J is TRBJ1-2 and V is TRBV6-1, with TRBD1 matching over 7 bases. The CDR3 is made up of 15 amino acids. Trimming cost V 2 bases and J 3 bases; bases outside gene matches: 6. CDR1 and CDR2 (germline): MNHNS, SASEGT. The CDR3 protein is CASSEWLTGHYGYTF. The CDR3 DNA reads as TGTGCCAGCAGTGAATGGTTGACAGGGCACTATGGCTACACCTTC.

Turning to this clone: Other DNA sequences in the sample encode the same CDR3. The rearrangement joins TRBV7-9 to TRBJ2-5; 8 bases are shared with TRBD1. The CDR3 contains 16 residues. Trimming removed 3 bases from V and 1 base from J; junction bases left unmatched: 7. Germline V CDR1 and CDR2: SEHNR, FQNEAQ (reference sequence). CDR3 amino acids: CASSLGDRGLQETQYF. CDR3 in DNA: TGTGCCAGCAGCTTGGGAGACAGGGGTCTCCAAGAGACCCAGTACTTC.

The rearrangement links TRBV10-3 to TRBJ2-3; 9 bases map to TRBD2. Trimming took 6 bases from V and 2 from J; bases not matched to a gene: 3. This CDR3 spans 14 amino acids. CDR1 is ENHRY, CDR2 SYGVKD, per germline. CDR3 residues: CAISPSGTTDTQYF. The CDR3 DNA reads TGTGCCATCAGCCCTAGCGGGACCACAGATACGCAGTATTTT.

This chain links TRBV5-1 with TRBJ2-3; 8 bases are shared with TRBD2. CDR3 size: 15 residues. Germline loops: CDR1 SGHRS, CDR2 YFSETQ. The V and J ends lost 4 bases and 6 bases, in that order; junction bases with no gene match: 10. For the CDR3, the DNA is TGCGCCAGCAGCACCGGGACTAGGGGTTACGATACGCAGTATTTT. It translates to CASSTGTRGYDTQYF.

J is TRBJ1-6 and V is TRBV14, with D possibly being TRBD1 (6 bases). The CDR3 runs to 15 residues. In germline, CDR1 is SGHDN, CDR2 FVKESK. V dropped 0 bases and J dropped 8 bases, with 11 bases sitting between them. The CDR3 spells CASSQETGWYSPLHF. The CDR3 coding sequence is TGTGCCAGCAGCCAAGAAACAGGGTGGTATTCACCCCTCCACTTT.

V gene TRBV27 combines with J gene TRBJ1-2, with 7 bases that match TRBD1. The length of the CDR3 is 14 residues. Trimming took 3 bases from V and 4 from J; bases not matched to a gene: 5. Germline V gene lookup returns CDR1 MNHEY and CDR2 SMNVEV (reference sequence). The CDR3 coding sequence is TGTGCCAGCAGTTTCCAGCCAGGGGGCTATGGCTACACCTTC. Translating it yields CASSFQPGGYGYTF.

This clone has just one count. The rearrangement links TRBV2 to TRBJ1-2; TRBD1 is a possible D gene (5 bases). In germline, CDR1 is SNHLY, CDR2 FYNNEI. Trimming removed 7 bases from V and 4 bases from J, with 19 bases in between. This CDR3 spans 15 amino acids. DNA of the CDR3: TGTGCCAGCACCCCCCTAGGAGGGGCAGGCTATGGCTACACCTTC. This sequence encodes CASTPLGGAGYGYTF.

The chain couples TRBV6-5 to TRBJ2-2, with D perhaps matching TRBD1 (6 bases). CDR1 MNHEY and CDR2 SVGAGI come from the germline V gene. V lost 2 bases and J 7 bases, leaving 11 bases between the germline ends. The CDR3 spans 14 residues. In DNA form, the CDR3 reads TGTGCCAGCAGTTACGGGGGCGCGGACGGGGAGCTGTTTTTT. It translates to CASSYGGADGELFF.

The V call is TRBV2, the J call TRBJ1-5; D uncertain. The germline V and J ends were trimmed by 3 bases and 6 bases, with 9 bases remaining between them. CDR1 is SNHLY, CDR2 FYNNEI, per germline. The CDR3 consists of 13 residues. Here the CDR3 reads CASSDRFSQPQHF. The CDR3 DNA reads TGTGCCAGCAGTGATCGGTTTAGTCAGCCCCAGCATTTT.

The V gene is TRBV20-1, the J gene TRBJ2-3; TRBD2 agrees at 13 bases. The V gene end was trimmed by 3 bases and the J gene end by 5 bases; junction bases not matched to a gene: 8. CDR1 DFQATT and CDR2 SNEGSKA come from the germline V gene (reference sequence). The CDR3 is made up of 16 amino acids. The CDR3 DNA follows: TGCAGTGCTAGTCGACTAGCGGGGGGCGGGGGAGATACGCAGTATTTT. Translated, it gives CSASRLAGGGGDTQYF.

This clone was picked up one time. The chain employs TRBV4-2 and TRBJ1-6, with TRBD1 identical over 8 bases. Germline V lookup: CDR1 LGHNA, CDR2 YNFKEQ. After removal of 2 bases from V and 9 bases from J, the junction contained 6 bases not matched to a gene. There are 15 residues in the CDR3. CDR3 nucleotides: TGTGCCAGCAGCCAACTGACAGGGGAGGGTTCACCCCTCCACTTT. Protein sequence: CASSQLTGEGSPLHF.